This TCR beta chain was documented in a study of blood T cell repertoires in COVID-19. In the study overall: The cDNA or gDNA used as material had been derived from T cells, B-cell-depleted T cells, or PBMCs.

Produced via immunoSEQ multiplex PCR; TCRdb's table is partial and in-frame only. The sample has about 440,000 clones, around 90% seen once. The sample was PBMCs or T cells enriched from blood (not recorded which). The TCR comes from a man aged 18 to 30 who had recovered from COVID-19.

The CDR3: CASSLKIWQGGSYEQYF. For the CDR3, the DNA is TGTGCCAGCAGCTTAAAAATCTGGCAGGGGGGTTCCTACGAGCAGTACTTC. The rearrangement links TRBV13 to TRBJ2-7; possible D gene TRBD1, 7 bases. Trimming took off 2 bases at V and 1 base at J, with 18 bases between the two ends. The CDR3 is 17 amino acids. CDR1 and CDR2 from the germline V gene are PRHDT and FYEKMQ (reference sequence).